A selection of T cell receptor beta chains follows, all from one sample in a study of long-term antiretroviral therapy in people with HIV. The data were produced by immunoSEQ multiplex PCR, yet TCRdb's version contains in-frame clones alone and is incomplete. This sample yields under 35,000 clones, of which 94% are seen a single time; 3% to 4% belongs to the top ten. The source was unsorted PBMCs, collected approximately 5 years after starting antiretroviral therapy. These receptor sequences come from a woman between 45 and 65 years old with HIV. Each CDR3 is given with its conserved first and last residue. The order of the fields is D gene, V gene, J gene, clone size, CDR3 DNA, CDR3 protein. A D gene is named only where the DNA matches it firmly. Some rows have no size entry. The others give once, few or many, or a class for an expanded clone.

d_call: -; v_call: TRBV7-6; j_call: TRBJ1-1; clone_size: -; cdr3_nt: TGTGCCAGCAGCTTAAGGGGAAGGAACACTGAAGCTTTCTTT; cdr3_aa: CASSLRGRNTEAFF
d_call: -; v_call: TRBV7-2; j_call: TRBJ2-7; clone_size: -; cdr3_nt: TGTGCCAGCAGCTTAGTGACGGGTAGCTCCTACGAGCAGTACTTC; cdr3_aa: CASSLVTGSSYEQYF
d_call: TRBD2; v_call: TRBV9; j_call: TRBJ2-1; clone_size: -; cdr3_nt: TGTGCCAGCAGCCTTAGCGGGGCCATTTACAATGAGCAGTTCTTC; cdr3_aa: CASSLSGAIYNEQFF
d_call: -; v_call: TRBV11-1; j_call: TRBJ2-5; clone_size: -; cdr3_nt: TGTGCCAGCAGCTTTGGCAGTCAAGAGACCCAGTACTTC; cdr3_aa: CASSFGSQETQYF
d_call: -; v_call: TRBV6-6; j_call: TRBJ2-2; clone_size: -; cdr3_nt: TGTGCCAGCAGCCACCCCACCGGGGAGCTGTTTTTT; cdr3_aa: CASSHPTGELFF
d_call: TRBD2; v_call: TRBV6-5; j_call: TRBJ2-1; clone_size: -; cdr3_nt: TGTGCCAGCAGTTACCGTAAAGCGGGGGGGCTAGATGAGCAGTTCTTC; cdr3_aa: CASSYRKAGGLDEQFF
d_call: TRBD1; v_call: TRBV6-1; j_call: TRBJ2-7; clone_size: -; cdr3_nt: TGTGCCAGCGGGGACAGCTCCCTCTACGAGCAGTACTTC; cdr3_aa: CASGDSSLYEQYF
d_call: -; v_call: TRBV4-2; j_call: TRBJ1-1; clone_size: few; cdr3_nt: TGTGCCAGCTGCAAGGGGTTAGAAGGCACTGAAGCTTTCTTT; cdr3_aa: CASCKGLEGTEAFF
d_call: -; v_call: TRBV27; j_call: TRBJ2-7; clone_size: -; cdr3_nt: TGTGCCAGCAGTTTGGGGGGGGCAGAACCGTACTTC; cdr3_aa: CASSLGGAEPYF
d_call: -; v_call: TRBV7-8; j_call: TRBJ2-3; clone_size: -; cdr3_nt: TGTGCCAGCAGCTTAGACTCGGGGGCGGATACGCAGTATTTT; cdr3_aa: CASSLDSGADTQYF
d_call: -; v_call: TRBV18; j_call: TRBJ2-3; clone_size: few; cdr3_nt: TGTGCCAGCTCACCACAGACAGATACGCAGTATTTT; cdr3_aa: CASSPQTDTQYF
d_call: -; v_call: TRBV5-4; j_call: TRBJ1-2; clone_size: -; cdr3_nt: TGTGCCAGCAGTGGGGGGGCGCGAGGGGAGAACACCTTC; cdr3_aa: CASSGGARGENTF
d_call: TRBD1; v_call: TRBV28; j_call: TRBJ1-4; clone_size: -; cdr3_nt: TGTGCCAGCAGCCTCGACAGGGGGAATGAAAAACTGTTTTTT; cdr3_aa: CASSLDRGNEKLFF
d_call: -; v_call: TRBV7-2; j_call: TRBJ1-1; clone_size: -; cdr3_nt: TGTGCCAGCAGCTTGCGGACACCTATGAACACTGAAGCTTTCTTT; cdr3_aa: CASSLRTPMNTEAFF
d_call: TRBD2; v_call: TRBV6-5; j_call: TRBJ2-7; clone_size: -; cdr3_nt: TGTGCCAGCAGTTACTCTAGCGGGGGTCCCTACGAGCAGTACTTC; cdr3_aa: CASSYSSGGPYEQYF
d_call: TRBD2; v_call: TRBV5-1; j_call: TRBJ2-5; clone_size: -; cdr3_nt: TGCGCCAGCAGCCTCGGGACTAGCGGGGGATTCCAAGAGACCCAGTACTTC; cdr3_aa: CASSLGTSGGFQETQYF
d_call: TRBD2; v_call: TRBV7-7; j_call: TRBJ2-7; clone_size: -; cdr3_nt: TGTGCTAGCAGCTTAGCGGGCTTACCTAGCGAGCAGTACTTC; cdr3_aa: CASSLAGLPSEQYF
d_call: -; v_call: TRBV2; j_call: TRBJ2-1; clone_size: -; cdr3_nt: TGTGCCAGCAGCTGGCCAGCGCAGTACCACAATGAGCAGTTCTTC; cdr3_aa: CASSWPAQYHNEQFF
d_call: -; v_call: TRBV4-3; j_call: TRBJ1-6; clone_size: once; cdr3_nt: TGCGCCAGCAGCCAAGAACGGGGGATCGGGAAATATAATTCACCCCTCCACTTT; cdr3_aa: CASSQERGIGKYNSPLHF
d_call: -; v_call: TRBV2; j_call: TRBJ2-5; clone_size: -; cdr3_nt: TGTGCCAGCAGATGGAGCGGGGAGACCCAGTACTTC; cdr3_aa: CASRWSGETQYF
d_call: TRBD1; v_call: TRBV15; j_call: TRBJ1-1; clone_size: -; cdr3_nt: TGTGCCACCAGCAACAGGGGGGAGGGAAACACTGAAGCTTTCTTT; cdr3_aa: CATSNRGEGNTEAFF
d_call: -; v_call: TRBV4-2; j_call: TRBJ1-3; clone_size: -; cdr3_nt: TGTGCCAGCAGCCAAGAGGGAAGCTCTGGAAACACCATATATTTT; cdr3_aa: CASSQEGSSGNTIYF
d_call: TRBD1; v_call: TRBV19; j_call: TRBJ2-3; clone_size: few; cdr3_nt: TGTGCCAGTAGTCCCGGGACAGGGGGCCATTGGACAGATACGCAGTATTTT; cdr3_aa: CASSPGTGGHWTDTQYF
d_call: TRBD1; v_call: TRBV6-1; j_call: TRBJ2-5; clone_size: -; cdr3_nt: TGTGCCAGCAGCCAGGGACAGTCACAAGAGACCCAGTACTTC; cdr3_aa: CASSQGQSQETQYF
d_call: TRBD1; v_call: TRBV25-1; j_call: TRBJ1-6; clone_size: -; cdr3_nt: TGTGCCAGCAGTGAATGGGACAGGCTTAATTCACCCCTCCACTTT; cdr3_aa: CASSEWDRLNSPLHF
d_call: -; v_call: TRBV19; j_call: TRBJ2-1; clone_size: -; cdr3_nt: TGTGCCAGTAGTATAAGGGGGTACTACAATGAGCAGTTCTTC; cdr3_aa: CASSIRGYYNEQFF
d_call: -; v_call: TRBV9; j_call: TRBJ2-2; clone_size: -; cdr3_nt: TGTGCCAGCAAAGGGCAGTTGGACACCGGGGAGCTGTTTTTT; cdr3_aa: CASKGQLDTGELFF
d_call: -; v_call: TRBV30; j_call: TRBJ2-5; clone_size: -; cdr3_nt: TGTGCCTGGAGTGGGGGACGGGGCCAAGAGACCCAGTACTTC; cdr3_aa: CAWSGGRGQETQYF
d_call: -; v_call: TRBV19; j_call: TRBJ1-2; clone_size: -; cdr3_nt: TGTGCCAGTACCCAGGGTCTTGGGGACTATGGCTACACCTTC; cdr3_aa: CASTQGLGDYGYTF
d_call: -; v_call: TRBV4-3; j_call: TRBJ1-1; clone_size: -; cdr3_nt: TGCGCCAGCAGCCAAGCGTGGTCGAACACTGAAGCTTTCTTT; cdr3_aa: CASSQAWSNTEAFF
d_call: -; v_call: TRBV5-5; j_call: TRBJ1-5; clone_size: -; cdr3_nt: TGTGCCAGCAGCTTGGATTGGCAGGGCCTAGGACAGCCCCAGCATTTT; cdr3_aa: CASSLDWQGLGQPQHF
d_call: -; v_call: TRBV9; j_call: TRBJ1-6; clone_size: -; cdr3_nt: TGTGCCAGCAGCGTCGGACAGAATAATTCACCCCTCCACTTT; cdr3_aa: CASSVGQNNSPLHF
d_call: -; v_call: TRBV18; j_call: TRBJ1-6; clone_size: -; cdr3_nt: TGTGCCAGCTCAGGGTCCCCCTCGGGGCATAATTCACCCCTCCACTTT; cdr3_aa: CASSGSPSGHNSPLHF
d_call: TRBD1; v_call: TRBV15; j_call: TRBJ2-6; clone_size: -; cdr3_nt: TGTGCCACCAGCAGAGGAGGGACAGGGACCTCTGGGGCCAACGTCCTGACTTTC; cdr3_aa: CATSRGGTGTSGANVLTF
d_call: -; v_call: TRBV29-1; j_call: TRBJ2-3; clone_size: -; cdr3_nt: TGCAGCGTTAACCAGGGGGGGGCAGATACGCAGTATTTT; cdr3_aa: CSVNQGGADTQYF
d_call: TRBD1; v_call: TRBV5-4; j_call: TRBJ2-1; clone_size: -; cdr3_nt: TGTGCCAGCAGAATGGTCTCAGGGGGCCATGAGCAGTTCTTC; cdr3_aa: CASRMVSGGHEQFF
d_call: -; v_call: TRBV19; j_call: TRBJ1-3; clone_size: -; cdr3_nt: TGTGCCAGTATCCCCCATTACCTGGTAAACACCATATATTTT; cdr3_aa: CASIPHYLVNTIYF
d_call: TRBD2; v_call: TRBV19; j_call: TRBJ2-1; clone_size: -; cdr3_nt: TGTGCCACCTATCCCGGGACTAGCGGGTACAATGAGCAGTTCTTC; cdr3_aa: CATYPGTSGYNEQFF
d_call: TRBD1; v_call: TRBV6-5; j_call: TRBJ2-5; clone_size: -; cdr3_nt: TGTGCCAGCAGCGACAGGGGGTCGGGGGAGACCCAGTACTTC; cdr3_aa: CASSDRGSGETQYF
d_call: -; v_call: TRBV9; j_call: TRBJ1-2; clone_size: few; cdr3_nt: TGTGCCAGCAGCGTAACGACGGGTAACTATGGCTACACCTTC; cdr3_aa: CASSVTTGNYGYTF
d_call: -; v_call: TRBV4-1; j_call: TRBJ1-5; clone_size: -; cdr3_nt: TGCGCCAGCAGCCAACGGGACACCGGCAATCAGCCCCAGCATTTT; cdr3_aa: CASSQRDTGNQPQHF
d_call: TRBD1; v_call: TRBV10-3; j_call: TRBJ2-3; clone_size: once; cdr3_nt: TGTGCCATCAGTGGGGACAGGGCAGGGACAGATACGCAGTATTTT; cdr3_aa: CAISGDRAGTDTQYF
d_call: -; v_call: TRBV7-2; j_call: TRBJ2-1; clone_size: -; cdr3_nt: TGTGCCAGCAGCCCCGGGACCCGCTCCTACAATGAGCAGTTCTTC; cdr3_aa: CASSPGTRSYNEQFF
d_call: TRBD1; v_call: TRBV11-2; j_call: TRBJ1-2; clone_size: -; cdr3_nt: TGTGCCAGCAGCACCCGGGACAGGGCCTATGGCTACACCTTC; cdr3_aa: CASSTRDRAYGYTF
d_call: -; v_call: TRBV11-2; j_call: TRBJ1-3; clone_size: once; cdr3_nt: TGTGCCAGCAGCCCGTGGGCTGGACAGAACTCTGGAAACACCATATATTTT; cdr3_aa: CASSPWAGQNSGNTIYF